This TCR beta chain was recorded in a study of blood T cell repertoires in COVID-19 (dated by TCRdb to about 2020). Regarding the research as a whole: Samples covering the acute and convalescent phases of COVID-19 were provided by collaborators in the United States, Italy and Spain. The prospective study material was composed of cDNA or gDNA derived from T cells, B-cell-depleted T cells, or PBMCs. Subjects who had been exposed to COVID-19, were actively infected with it, or had recovered from it provided the deeply sampled blood TCRbeta repertoires that made up the dataset. The repertoires were released in a freely available public database meant as a resource for research on the immune response to SARS-CoV-2. The samples were drawn from two sources: the first 160 participants of the ongoing ImmuneRACE study, and 1,000 to 1,500 subjects contributed by 6 global collaborators. Sample metadata almost always included a de-identified subject ID, COVID-19 status, age in years and sex. HLA class I and class II types, where available, came from metadata supplied by the sample provider rather than from assay-based typing.

Remarks on this clone: There is no known antigen for this receptor. No clone much larger than this one lies a single base away; base qualities are absent. Additional DNA sequences in this sample encode the identical CDR3.

Participants in the prospective study were aged about 18 to 89 years, lived in over 20 United States geographic areas, and enrolled through a virtual design. To assign participants to cohorts, the prospective study relied on clinical history that participants themselves reported in a screening survey and a study questionnaire. In the prospective study, whole blood, serum and a nasopharyngeal or oropharyngeal swab were collected from each participant by mobile phlebotomists. Additional blood draws and questionnaires over a roughly two-month period could optionally be provided by prospective study participants. Prospective study blood samples were shipped either frozen or at room temperature before DNA extraction. TCRbeta CDR3 regions were amplified from genomic DNA using the immunoSEQ Assay, a bias-controlled multiplex PCR. Regarding the original processing steps: Within the assay, amplification of reference gene primers was used to estimate how many nucleated cells each sample contained. Sequence reads were collapsed and filtered to measure the absolute abundance of every unique TCRbeta CDR3 rearrangement. Productive Simpson clonality was computed per sample as the square root of Simpson's diversity index over productive rearrangements. The table was pulled from immuneACCESS by TCRdb, which kept in-frame rearrangements only. Such tables lose some clones; where checked, under half of the loss comes from unresolved V genes, and the rest has no known cause. The DNA was the basis for D and trimming; V, J and clone size are from that table. The sample has roughly 250,000 clones on record, 90% to 95% of them singletons. Of the sample, about 1.2% is held by the ten largest clones.

The paper's findings and limits, for the study overall: How much clinical and demographic metadata was included differed by source and by participant, and the metadata was provided uncurated.

Sequencing input: PBMCs or T cells enriched from blood (not recorded which). The origin of this receptor is a human donor in a cohort exposed to, infected with or recovered from COVID-19 (not recorded which). The donor label of this sample is uncertain.

The sequenced DNA: TGTGCCAGCTCACCGGGACAGGGGAGAGAAAAACTGTTTTTT. It translates as CASSPGQGREKLFF. The sequence links TRBV18 to TRBJ1-4; 10 central bases correspond to TRBD1. The CDR3 covers 14 residues, taking in both the cysteine and the phenylalanine. Only the CDR3 region is kept as DNA, spanning 42 bases read in frame from base 1. V is pruned by 3 bases and J by 8 bases, leaving 3 bases of the junction without a gene match. Sequences KGHSH (CDR1) and LQKENI (CDR2) are obtained from the germline V gene.